The entry below describes one T cell receptor beta chain. One end of the junction varies from germline; a read error may be responsible. One entry per CDR3 protein, called by TCRdb with MiXCR from the RT-PCR reads. The sample consists of fewer than 800,000 distinct CDR3 sequences, 12% to 15% of them appearing once. The CDR3 loop spans 15 amino acids. Germline V lookup: CDR1 SGHRS, CDR2 YFSETQ. This receptor was identified in a female donor in good health, serving as a healthy control. J is TRBJ1-5 and V is TRBV5-1, with a tentative D call TRBD1 (5 bases). Sample: memory CD4+ T cells from blood. This CDR3 is CASSLGTGDYQPQNF. The CDR3 DNA reads TGCGCCAGCAGCTTGGGGACGGGGGACTATCAGCCCCAGAATTTT.